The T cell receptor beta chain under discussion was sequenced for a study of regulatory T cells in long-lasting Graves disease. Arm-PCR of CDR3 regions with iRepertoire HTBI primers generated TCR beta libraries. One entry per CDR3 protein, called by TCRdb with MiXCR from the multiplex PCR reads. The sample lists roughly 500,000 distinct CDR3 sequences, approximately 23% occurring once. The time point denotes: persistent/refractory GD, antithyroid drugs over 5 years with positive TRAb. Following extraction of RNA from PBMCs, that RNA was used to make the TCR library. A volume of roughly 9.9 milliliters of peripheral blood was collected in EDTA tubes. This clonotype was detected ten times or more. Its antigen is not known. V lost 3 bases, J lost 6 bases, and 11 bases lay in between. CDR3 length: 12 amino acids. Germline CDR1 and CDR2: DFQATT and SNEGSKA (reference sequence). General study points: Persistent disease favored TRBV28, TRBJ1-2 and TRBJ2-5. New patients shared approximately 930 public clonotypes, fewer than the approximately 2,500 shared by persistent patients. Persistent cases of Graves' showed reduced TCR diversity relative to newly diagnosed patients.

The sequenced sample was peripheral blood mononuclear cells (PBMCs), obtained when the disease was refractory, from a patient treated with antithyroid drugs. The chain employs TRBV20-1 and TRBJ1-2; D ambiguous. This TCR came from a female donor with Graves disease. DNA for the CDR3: TGCAGTGCTAGGTACTTAGGCGATGGCTACACCTTC. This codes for CSARYLGDGYTF.